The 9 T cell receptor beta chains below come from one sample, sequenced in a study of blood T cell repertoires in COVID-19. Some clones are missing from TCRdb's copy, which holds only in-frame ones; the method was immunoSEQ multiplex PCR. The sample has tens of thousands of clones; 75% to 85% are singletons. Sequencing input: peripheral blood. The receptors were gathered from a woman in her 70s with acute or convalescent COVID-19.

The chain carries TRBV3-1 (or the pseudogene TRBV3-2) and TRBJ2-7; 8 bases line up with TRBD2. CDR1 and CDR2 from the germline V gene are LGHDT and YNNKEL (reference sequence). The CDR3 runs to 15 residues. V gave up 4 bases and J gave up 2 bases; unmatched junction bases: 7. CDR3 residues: CASSRAGTRAYEQYF. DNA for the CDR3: TGTGCCAGCAGCCGAGCCGGGACTAGGGCCTACGAGCAGTACTTC.

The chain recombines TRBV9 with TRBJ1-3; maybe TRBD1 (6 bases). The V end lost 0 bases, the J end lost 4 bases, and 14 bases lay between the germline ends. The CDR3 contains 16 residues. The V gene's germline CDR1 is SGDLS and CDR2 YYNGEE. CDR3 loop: CASSVVSTGPGNTIYF. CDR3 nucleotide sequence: TGTGCCAGCAGCGTAGTATCTACAGGGCCAGGAAACACCATATATTTT.

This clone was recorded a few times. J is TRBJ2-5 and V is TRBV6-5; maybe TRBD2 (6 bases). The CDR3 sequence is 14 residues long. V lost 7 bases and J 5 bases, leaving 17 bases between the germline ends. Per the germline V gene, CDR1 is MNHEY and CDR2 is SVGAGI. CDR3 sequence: CASTAWGDKETQYF. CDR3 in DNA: TGTGCCAGCACTGCGTGGGGGGATAAGGAGACCCAGTACTTC.

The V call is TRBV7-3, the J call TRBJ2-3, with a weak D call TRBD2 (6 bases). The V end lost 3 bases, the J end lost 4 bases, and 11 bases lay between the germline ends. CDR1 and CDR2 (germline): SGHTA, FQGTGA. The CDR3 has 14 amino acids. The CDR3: CASSLGLGPDTQYF. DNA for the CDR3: TGTGCCAGCAGCTTGGGACTCGGGCCAGATACGCAGTATTTT.

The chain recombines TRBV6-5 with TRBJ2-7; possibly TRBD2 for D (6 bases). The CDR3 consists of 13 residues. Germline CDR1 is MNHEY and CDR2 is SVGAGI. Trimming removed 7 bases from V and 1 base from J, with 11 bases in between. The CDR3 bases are TGTGCCAGCAAAGCCGGGAGATCCTACGAGCAGTACTTC. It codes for CASKAGRSYEQYF.

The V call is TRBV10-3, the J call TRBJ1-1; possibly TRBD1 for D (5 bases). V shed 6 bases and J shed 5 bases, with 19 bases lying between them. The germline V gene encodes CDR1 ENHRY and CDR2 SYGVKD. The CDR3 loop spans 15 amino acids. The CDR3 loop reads CAIRSLAAGITEAFF. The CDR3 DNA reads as TGTGCCATCAGGTCGTTGGCGGCAGGGATAACTGAAGCTTTCTTT.

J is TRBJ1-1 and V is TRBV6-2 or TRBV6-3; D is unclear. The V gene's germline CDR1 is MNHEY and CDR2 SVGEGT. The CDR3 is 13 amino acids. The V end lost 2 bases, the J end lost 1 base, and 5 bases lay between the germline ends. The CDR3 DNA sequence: TGTGCCAGCAGTTACCGGGGGAACACTGAAGCTTTCTTT. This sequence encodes CASSYRGNTEAFF.

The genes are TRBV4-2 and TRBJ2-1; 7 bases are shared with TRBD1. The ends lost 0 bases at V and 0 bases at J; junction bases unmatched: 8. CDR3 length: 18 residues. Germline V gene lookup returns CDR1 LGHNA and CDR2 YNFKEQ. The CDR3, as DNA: TGTGCCAGCAGCCAAGACTACAGGGGCTATCCCTCCTACAATGAGCAGTTCTTC. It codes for CASSQDYRGYPSYNEQFF.

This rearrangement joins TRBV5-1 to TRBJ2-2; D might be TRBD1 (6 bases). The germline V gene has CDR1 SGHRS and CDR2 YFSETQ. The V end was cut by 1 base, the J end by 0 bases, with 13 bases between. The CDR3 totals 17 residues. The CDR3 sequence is CASSLYQQGSNTGELFF. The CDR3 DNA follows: TGCGCCAGCAGCTTGTACCAACAGGGTTCGAACACCGGGGAGCTGTTTTTT.